The clone carrying this T cell receptor (beta chain) came up many times. Its antigen is currently unknown. Using RNA transcripts as the source, TCR beta CDR3 regions were amplified. HTBI primers were the set used in a first-round RT-PCR of the TCR CDR3. Each CDR3 protein is one row after TCRdb ran MiXCR on the multiplex PCR reads. The profile shows around 340,000 distinct CDR3 sequences, 21% of them singletons. The sample originates from a study of T cells in Graves' hyperthyroidism and ophthalmopathy. Study at large: Prior to any treatment, at the point of initial diagnosis, peripheral blood was collected.

Study-level results: Peripheral blood also featured most of the thyroid clonotypes expanded above 0.001.

Based on clinical symptoms, serum thyroxine and TRAb, thyroid ultrasound and orbital computed tomography, diagnoses were reached. This clonotype was sampled from a woman aged 45 to 65 with Graves' hyperthyroidism. Sequencing was done on a sample of blood.

The CDR3 DNA reads TGTGCCAGCAGTAGTATAACAGGGTATCATGGCTACACCTTC. It specifies CASSSITGYHGYTF. This chain uses TRBV27 with TRBJ1-2; D is possibly TRBD1 (6 bases). This CDR3 is 14 amino acids long. Germline loops: CDR1 MNHEY, CDR2 SMNVEV (reference sequence). Trimming took off 5 bases at V and 6 bases at J, with 16 bases between the two ends.